This T cell receptor beta chain derives from a study of T-cell reconstitution after alpha-beta-depleted transplantation in children. The TCRbeta library was prepared with unique molecular identifiers. Using its own MiXCR run on the PCR reads, TCRdb lists one record per CDR3 protein. This sample has around 250,000 distinct CDR3 sequences; over 8% occur once, and the top ten carry 9.5% to 13%. V dropped 4 bases and J dropped 3; count of bases not matched to a gene: 4. Per the germline V gene, CDR1 is LNHNV and CDR2 is YYDKDF (reference sequence). The CDR3 length is 16 residues. The receptor was derived from a human donor who donated a stem cell graft to a child with SCID. The sample in question was PBMCs from the stem cell graft donor, obtained from the stem cell graft. The rearrangement links TRBV15 to TRBJ2-2; the match to TRBD2 covers 11 bases. In nucleotides, the CDR3 is TGTGCCACCAGCACGGGACTAGCGGAGTACACCGGGGAGCTGTTTTTT. Its protein product is CATSTGLAEYTGELFF.